These 20 T cell receptor beta chains originate from one sample sequenced in a study of beta chain features in type 1 diabetes. Reverse transcribing all isolated RNA meant expressed TCRB transcripts were sequenced. TCRdb's copy holds only in-frame clones and misses some; the assay was immunoSEQ multiplex PCR. This sample yields just over 600,000 clones, of which 15% to 17% are seen a single time; 0.093% belongs to the top ten. Sequenced material: naive CD4+ T cells from blood. These TCRs come from a man younger than 35 in good health.

V and J are TRBV5-1 and TRBJ2-1; TRBD2 matches 11 bases. V lost 4 bases to trimming and J lost 4 bases; unmatched junction nucleotides: 4. The germline V gene encodes CDR1 SGHRS and CDR2 YFSETQ. There are 15 residues in the CDR3. CDR3 nucleotide sequence: TGCGCCAGCAGCCAACTAGCGGGGGCTTACAATGAGCAGTTCTTC. This encodes CASSQLAGAYNEQFF.

The chain carries TRBV6-1 and TRBJ2-5; 9 bases align to TRBD2. With 7 bases clipped from V and 3 bases from J, the junction kept 6 bases outside the gene matches. This CDR3 spans 14 amino acids. Per germline, CDR1 MNHNS and CDR2 SASEGT. CDR3 bases: TGTGCCAGCATACCGGGACTAGCAGAAGAGACCCAGTACTTC. Protein sequence: CASIPGLAEETQYF.

This clone was counted only a few times. At one end the junction does not follow the germline gene, possibly because of a read error. Different DNA sequences within this sample yield the same CDR3. The chain is built from TRBV12-5 and TRBJ1-2; D is uncertain. Germline assignment: CDR1 LGHNT and CDR2 FRNRAP. The CDR3 is 17 amino acids. As DNA, the CDR3 is TGTGCTAGTGGGTTGGTAACTAACCTAGACTGGATCTATGGCTACACCTTC. Translation gives CASGLVTNLDWIYGYTF.

The rearrangement uses TRBV7-9 and TRBJ2-1; 9 bases line up with TRBD1. J lost 1 base, V lost 7 bases, and 5 bases had no gene match. The CDR3 is 15 amino acids. Germline V gene data show CDR1 as SEHNR and CDR2 as FQNEAQ (reference sequence). In nucleotides, the CDR3 is TGTGCCAGCACCCGGGACAGGGCTTCCTACAATGAGCAGTTCTTC. This encodes CASTRDRASYNEQFF.

The rearrangement links TRBV30 to TRBJ1-5; D ambiguous. The CDR3 length is 14 residues. Per the germline V gene, CDR1 is GTSNPN and CDR2 is SVGIG (reference sequence). V shed 4 bases and J shed 0 bases, with 10 bases lying between them. The CDR3: CAWTVPYSNQPQHF. For the CDR3, the DNA is TGTGCCTGGACAGTACCGTATAGCAATCAGCCCCAGCATTTT. Together with reference TRBV30 and TRBJ1-5, the CDR3 gives the full variable domain: SQTIHQWPATLVQPVGSPLSLECTVEGTSNPNLYWYRQAAGRGLQLLFYSVGIGQISSEVPQNLSASRPQDRQFILSSKKLLLSDSGFYLCAWTVPYSNQPQHFGDGTRLSIL.

Notes on this clone: This same CDR3 is encoded by further DNA sequences in the sample. The chain carries TRBV7-2 and TRBJ1-2; 9 bases fit TRBD1. J gave up 2 bases and V 1 base, and 2 bases lay outside the gene matches. The length of the CDR3 is 15 residues. Germline CDR1 is SGHTA and CDR2 is FQGNSA. The CDR3 loop is CASSLVGQGNYGYTF. DNA for the CDR3: TGTGCCAGCAGCTTAGTAGGACAGGGGAACTATGGCTACACCTTC.

This clone was counted a few times. The V call is TRBV28, the J call TRBJ2-3; TRBD1 matches at 9 bases. Germline trimming cut 8 bases from V and 4 bases from J; bases unmatched to any gene: 16. This CDR3 has 17 residues. In germline, CDR1 is MDHEN, CDR2 SYDVKM. CDR3: CASPGTGSFNWADTQYF. CDR3 DNA sequence: TGTGCCAGCCCCGGGACAGGGTCCTTCAATTGGGCAGATACGCAGTATTTT.

The J gene is TRBJ1-1, the V gene TRBV20-1, with 8 nucleotides matching TRBD1. Looked up from germline, CDR1 is DFQATT and CDR2 is SNEGSKA (reference sequence). The length of the CDR3 is 11 residues. Written as DNA, the CDR3 is TGCAGACCGACAGGGGATCTTGAAGCTTTCTTT. Protein sequence: CRPTGDLEAFF.

The chain uses TRBV5-1 and TRBJ2-7, with D possibly being TRBD1 (8 bases). Germline lookup yields CDR1 SGHRS and CDR2 YFSETQ. The CDR3 sequence is 15 residues long. The V and J ends lost 1 base and 0 bases respectively, with 11 bases between them. The CDR3 DNA reads as TGCGCCAGCAGCTTGACAGGGGGGGACTCCTACGAGCAGTACTTC. Residues: CASSLTGGDSYEQYF. Full variable domain (missing parts from reference TRBV5-1 and TRBJ2-7): KAGVTQTPRYLIKTRGQQVTLSCSPISGHRSVSWYQQTPGQGLQFLFEYFSETQRNKGNFPGRFSGRQFSNSRSEMNVSTLELGDSALYLCASSLTGGDSYEQYFGPGTRLTVT.

V usage is TRBV5-1 and J usage is TRBJ2-2; D is possibly TRBD2 (6 bases). Per germline, CDR1 SGHRS and CDR2 YFSETQ. The CDR3 runs 14 residues. The CDR3 loop reads CASHIAVPSGELFF. As DNA, the CDR3 is TGCGCATCCCACATAGCGGTACCGTCCGGGGAGCTGTTTTTT.

This clone was recorded a few times. This chain connects TRBV29-1 to TRBJ2-2, with TRBD2 as a possible D gene (6 bases). This CDR3 contains 14 residues. Germline lookup yields CDR1 SQVTM and CDR2 ANQGSEA. Trimming took 6 bases from V and 7 from J, leaving 18 bases between them. The chain's CDR3 is CSVGDWGQSGELFF. The CDR3 nucleotides are TGCAGCGTGGGGGACTGGGGCCAAAGCGGGGAGCTGTTTTTT.

This clone appeared a few times. J is TRBJ2-1 and V is TRBV7-3; 11 positions match TRBD2. The CDR3 extends over 16 amino acids. V trimming: 4 bases; J trimming: 2 bases; junction bases outside the gene matches: 4. The germline CDR1 and CDR2 sequences are SGHTA and FQGTGA. The CDR3: CASSSASGRTYNEQFF. The CDR3 DNA is TGTGCCAGCAGCTCCGCTAGCGGGAGGACCTACAATGAGCAGTTCTTC. The full variable domain, its missing parts supplied by reference TRBV7-3 and TRBJ2-1, is GAGVSQTPSNKVTEKGKYVELRCDPISGHTALYWYRQSLGQGPEFLIYFQGTGAADDSGLPNDRFFAVRPEGSVSTLKIQRTERGDSAVYLCASSSASGRTYNEQFFGPGTRLTVL.

The rearrangement joins TRBV5-6 to TRBJ2-4; weak D call: TRBD2 (5 bases). The CDR3 has 15 amino acids. The germline CDR1 and CDR2 sequences are SGHDT and YYEEEE. Trimming left V 3 bases short and J 0 bases short, with 10 bases between. The CDR3 bases are TGTGCCAGCAGCTCGGGGAGTGTAGCCAAAAACATTCAGTACTTC. As protein: CASSSGSVAKNIQYF.

V usage is TRBV2 and J usage is TRBJ1-5, with unresolved D. With 6 bases removed from V and 0 bases from J, the gap between germline ends came to 12 bases. The CDR3 sequence is 15 residues long. Germline V CDR1 and CDR2: SNHLY, FYNNEI. CDR3 DNA sequence: TGTGCCAGCAGGCAAACAGAAAGTAGCAATCAGCCCCAGCATTTT. Translation: CASRQTESSNQPQHF.

This clone was observed a handful of times. The genes are TRBV5-1 and TRBJ2-5; 9 nucleotides line up with TRBD1. Germline CDR1 SGHRS, CDR2 YFSETQ. This CDR3 is built from 14 residues. The V and J ends lost 4 bases and 4 bases, in that order; junction bases with no gene match: 5. Here the CDR3 DNA reads TGCGCCAGCAGCCCGGGACAGGGCGGAGAGACCCAGTACTTC. This gives the protein CASSPGQGGETQYF.

The genes are TRBV29-1 and TRBJ1-1; D is uncertain. Germline assignment: CDR1 SQVTM and CDR2 ANQGSEA. Trimming shortened V by 4 bases and J by 8 bases, and 14 bases separated the two germline ends. This CDR3 region has 12 residues. The CDR3 nucleotides are TGCAGCGTTGCGGGCGGGCCCGGAGAAGCTTTCTTT. Residues: CSVAGGPGEAFF.

The rearrangement joins TRBV18 to TRBJ1-2; D uncertain. The CDR3 has 13 amino acids. CDR1 and CDR2 from the germline V gene are KGHSH and LQKENI. The V end was cut by 4 bases, the J end by 1 base, with 7 bases between. CDR3 bases: TGTGCCAGCTCACACGGCAGTAACTATGGCTACACCTTC. Protein: CASSHGSNYGYTF.

The chain is built from TRBV29-1 and TRBJ1-5; 9 bases agree with TRBD1. The J segment lost 2 bases and the V segment lost 7 bases, leaving 9 bases of the junction unmatched. There are 15 residues in the CDR3. Germline lookup yields CDR1 SQVTM and CDR2 ANQGSEA. CDR3 coding DNA: TGCAGCGCTTGTAATGGGGACAGGGGCAATCAGCCCCAGCATTTT. The encoded protein is CSACNGDRGNQPQHF.

This clone was counted between two and nine times. The rearrangement joins TRBV4-1 to TRBJ1-1; no clear D gene. The germline gives CDR1 MGHRA, CDR2 YSYEKL. Between the trimmed V and J ends, which lost 1 base and 0 bases, there was a span of 9 bases. The CDR3 is 15 residues long. This CDR3 is CASSQGTWMNTEAFF. Here the CDR3 DNA reads TGCGCCAGCAGCCAAGGGACCTGGATGAACACTGAAGCTTTCTTT.

A word on this clone: One end of the junction does not line up with germline, which may come from a read error. The chain carries TRBV5-4 and TRBJ2-1; unclear D gene. This CDR3 is 16 amino acids long. In germline, CDR1 is SGHNT, CDR2 YYREEE (reference sequence). CDR3 coding DNA: TGCGCCAGCAGTCGCGCCTGGCTGCAGCGCGACAATGAGCAGTTCTTC. Translating it yields CASSRAWLQRDNEQFF. Supplemented by reference TRBV5-4 and TRBJ2-1, the full variable domain reads ETGVTQSPTHLIKTRGQQVTLRCSSQSGHNTVSWYQQALGQGPQFIFQYYREEENGRGNFPPRFSGLQFPNYSSELNVNALELDDSALYLCASSRAWLQRDNEQFFGPGTRLTVL.